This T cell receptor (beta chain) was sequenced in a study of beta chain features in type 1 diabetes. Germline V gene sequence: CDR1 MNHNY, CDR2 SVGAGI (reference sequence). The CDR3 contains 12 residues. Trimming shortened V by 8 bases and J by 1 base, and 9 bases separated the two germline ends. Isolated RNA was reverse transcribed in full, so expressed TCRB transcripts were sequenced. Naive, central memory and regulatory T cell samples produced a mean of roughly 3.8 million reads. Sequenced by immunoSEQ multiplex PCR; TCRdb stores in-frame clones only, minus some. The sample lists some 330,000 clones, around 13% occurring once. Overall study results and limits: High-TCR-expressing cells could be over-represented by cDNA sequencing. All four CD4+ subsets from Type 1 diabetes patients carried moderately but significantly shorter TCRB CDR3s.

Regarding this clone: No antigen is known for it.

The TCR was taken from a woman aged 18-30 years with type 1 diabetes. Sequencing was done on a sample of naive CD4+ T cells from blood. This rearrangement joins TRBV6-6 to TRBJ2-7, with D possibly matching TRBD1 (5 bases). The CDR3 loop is CASGASSYEQYF. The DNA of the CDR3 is TGTGCCAGCGGGGCGAGTTCCTACGAGCAGTACTTC.